What follows describes a single T cell receptor beta chain. Its antigen remains unidentified. Base qualities are missing; no much larger clone stands one base away. Trimmed from V: 3 bases; trimmed from J: 2 bases; junction bases lacking a gene match: 4. The CDR3, from cysteine to phenylalanine, totals 15 residues. The only DNA kept is the CDR3, 45 bases in frame from the first base. The germline V gene yields SGHTA for CDR1 and FQGNSA for CDR2. This sample was included in a study of graft-versus-host responses after intestinal transplantation (dated by TCRdb to the early 2020s). The study in broad terms: The transplants that recipients got were multivisceral, liver-intestinal, or isolated intestinal. Every recipient was given anti-thymocyte globulin induction, followed by roughly 3 years of maintenance tacrolimus and steroids. Bulk TCR-beta CDR3 sequencing was used to track graft-versus-host and host-versus-graft alloreactive T cell clones in the graft, circulation and bone marrow after intestinal transplantation. To identify alloreactive clones, pre-transplant mixed lymphocyte reaction products were sequenced and then compared with unstimulated pre-transplant donor and recipient T cells. The cohort enrolled around 25 intestinal transplant recipients including one retransplant, and a few patients lacking pretransplant specimens were excluded. Donor T cell macrochimerism was defined as a peak of at least 4% donor T cells among recipient peripheral blood mononuclear cells. Instead of going to the commercial service, samples from a few later patients were sequenced in-house on an Illumina MiSeq and processed with MiXCR. Paper-wide results and their limitations: In the allografts of patients with donor T cell macrochimerism, GvH to HvG T cell clonal ratios were high. GvH clones turned up in recipient bone marrow, with some appearing earlier in ileal mucosa or blood, a pattern consistent with an intestinal mucosal origin. Early after transplant, peak levels of circulating GvH clones were associated with declines in HvG clones. The relatively low number and heterogeneity of intestinal transplant patients limited the conclusions.

To isolate intraepithelial and lamina propria lymphocytes from graft specimens, dithiothreitol, EDTA incubations and collagenase D digestion were used. Serial intestinal graft biopsy specimens collected up to 600 days after transplant underwent bulk TCR-beta sequencing. Library preparation employed the immunoSEQ multiplex PCR assay. For most patients, high-throughput TCR-beta CDR3 sequencing of genomic DNA was performed by Adaptive Biotechnologies. For the original study's pipeline: Adaptive's ImmunoSEQ software was the source of the TCR sequencing data for about 18 patients, while a few other patients were processed with MiXCR and VDJtools. CDR3 nucleotide sequences shared between donor and recipient were removed because the origin of such sequences could not be assigned. At least 2-fold expansion over unstimulated cells and a minimum CFSE-low frequency of 0.002% (template counts) or 0.001% (read counts) were required for clones to be classified as alloreactive. Mappable clones were those detected in sequenced pre-transplant spleen, lymph node, or MLR CFSE-low populations of the donor or recipient. The cumulative frequency of alloreactive clones was calculated as a percentage of all sequences, weighted by copy number. TCRdb stores this immuneACCESS table with in-frame sequences only. Part of the clones is absent; in the studies checked, under half of the shortfall reflects unresolved V genes, and no reason is known for the rest. That table is the source of V, J and clone size, and D and trimming were worked out from the DNA. This sample has 15,000 or so clones in its table, and more than 65% of those were observed once. Of the sample, less than 5% is held by the ten largest clones.

The sequences come from ileum tissue, collected just under 28 days after intestinal transplant. The rearranged chain carries TRBV7-2 and TRBJ2-5; 9 of the junction bases match TRBD2. This receptor was taken from a human patient who received an intestinal transplant, so some T cells may come from the graft donor. The CDR3 here reads CASSLALAGQETQYF. The DNA sequence follows: TGTGCCAGCAGCTTGGCCCTAGCGGGGCAAGAGACCCAGTACTTC. Where the CDR3 stops, the reference TRBV7-2 and TRBJ2-5 genes take over; the full variable domain is GAGVSQSPSNKVTEKGKDVELRCDPISGHTALYWYRQSLGQGLEFLIYFQGNSAPDKSGLPSDRFSAERTGGSVSTLTIQRTQQEDSAVYLCASSLALAGQETQYFGPGTRLLVL.